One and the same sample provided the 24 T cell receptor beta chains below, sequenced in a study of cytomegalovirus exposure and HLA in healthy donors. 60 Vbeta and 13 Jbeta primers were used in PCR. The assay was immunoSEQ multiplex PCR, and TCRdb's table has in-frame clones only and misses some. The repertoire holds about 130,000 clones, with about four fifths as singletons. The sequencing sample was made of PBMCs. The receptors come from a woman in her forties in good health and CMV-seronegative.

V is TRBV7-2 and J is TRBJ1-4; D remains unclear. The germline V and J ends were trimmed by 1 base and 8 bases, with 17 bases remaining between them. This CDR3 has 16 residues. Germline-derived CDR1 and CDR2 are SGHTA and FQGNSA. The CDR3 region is CASSLGPLRIGEKLFF. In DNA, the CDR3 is TGTGCCAGCAGCTTAGGCCCTCTTAGGATCGGGGAAAAACTGTTTTTT.

The CDR3 region is CASTGQGIFYGYTF. As DNA, the CDR3 is TGTGCCAGCACGGGCCAGGGGATATTCTATGGCTACACCTTC. The V and J genes are TRBV25-1 and TRBJ1-2; maybe TRBD1 (6 bases). The CDR3 is 14 residues long. Germline V gene lookup returns CDR1 MGHDK and CDR2 SYGVNS. V gave up 7 bases and J gave up 4 bases, with 16 bases separating them.

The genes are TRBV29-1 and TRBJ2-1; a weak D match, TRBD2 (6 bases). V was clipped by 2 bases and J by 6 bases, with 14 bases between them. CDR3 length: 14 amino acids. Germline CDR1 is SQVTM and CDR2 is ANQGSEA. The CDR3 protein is CSVESSWGVNEQFF. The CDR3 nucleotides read TGCAGCGTTGAATCGAGTTGGGGGGTCAATGAGCAGTTCTTC.

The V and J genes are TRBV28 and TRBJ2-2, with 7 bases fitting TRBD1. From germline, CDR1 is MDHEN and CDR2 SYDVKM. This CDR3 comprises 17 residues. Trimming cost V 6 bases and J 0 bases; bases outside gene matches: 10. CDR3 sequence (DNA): TGTGCCAGCAGCTCCCCCACCGGGACAGCGAACACCGGGGAGCTGTTTTTT. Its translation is CASSSPTGTANTGELFF.

In DNA form, the CDR3 reads TGTGCCAGCAGCCCCGGACTAGCGGGGCCTACCTACGAGCAGTACTTC. Its translation is CASSPGLAGPTYEQYF. The J gene is TRBJ2-7, the V gene TRBV9; 12 bases fit TRBD2. The length of the CDR3 is 16 residues. V dropped 4 bases and J dropped 2; count of bases not matched to a gene: 7. Per the germline V gene, CDR1 is SGDLS and CDR2 is YYNGEE.

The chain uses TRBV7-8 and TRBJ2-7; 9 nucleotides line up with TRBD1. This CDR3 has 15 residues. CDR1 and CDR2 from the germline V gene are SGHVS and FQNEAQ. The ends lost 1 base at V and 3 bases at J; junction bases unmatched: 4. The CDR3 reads CASSLGTGEFYEQYF. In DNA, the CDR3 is TGTGCCAGCAGCTTAGGGACAGGGGAATTCTACGAGCAGTACTTC.

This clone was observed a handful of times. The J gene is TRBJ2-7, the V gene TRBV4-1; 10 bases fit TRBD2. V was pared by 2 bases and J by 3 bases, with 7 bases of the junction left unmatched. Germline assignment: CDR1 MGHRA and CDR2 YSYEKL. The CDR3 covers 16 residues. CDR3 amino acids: CASSQSGLAAHYEQYF. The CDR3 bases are TGCGCCAGCAGCCAATCCGGACTAGCGGCGCACTACGAGCAGTACTTC.

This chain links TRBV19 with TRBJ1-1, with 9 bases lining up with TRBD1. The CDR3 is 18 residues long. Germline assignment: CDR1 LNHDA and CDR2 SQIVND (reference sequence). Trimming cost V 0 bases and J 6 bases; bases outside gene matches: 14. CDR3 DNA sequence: TGTGCCAGTAGTATAGATCACGCTGGCCCTACAGGGGGCTCTGAAGCTTTCTTT. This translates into CASSIDHAGPTGGSEAFF.

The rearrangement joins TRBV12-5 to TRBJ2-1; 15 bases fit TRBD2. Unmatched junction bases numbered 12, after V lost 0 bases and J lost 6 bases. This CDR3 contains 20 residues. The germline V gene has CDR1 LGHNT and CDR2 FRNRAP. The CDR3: CASGLVAPGLAGGPANEQFF. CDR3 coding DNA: TGTGCTAGTGGTTTGGTAGCTCCAGGACTAGCGGGAGGGCCAGCCAATGAGCAGTTCTTC.

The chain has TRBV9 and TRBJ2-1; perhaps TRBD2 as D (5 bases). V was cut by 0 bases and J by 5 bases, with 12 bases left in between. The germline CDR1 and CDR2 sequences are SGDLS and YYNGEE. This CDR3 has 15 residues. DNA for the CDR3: TGTGCCAGCAGCGTAGATCGGGGTTCGGACAATGAGCAGTTCTTC. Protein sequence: CASSVDRGSDNEQFF.

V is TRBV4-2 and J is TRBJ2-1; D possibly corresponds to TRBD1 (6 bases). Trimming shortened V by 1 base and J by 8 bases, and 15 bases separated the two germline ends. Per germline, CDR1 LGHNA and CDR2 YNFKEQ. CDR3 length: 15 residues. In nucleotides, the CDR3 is TGTGCCAGCAGCCAAGTGTTTCAGGGGAGCTATGAGCAGTTCTTC. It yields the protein CASSQVFQGSYEQFF.

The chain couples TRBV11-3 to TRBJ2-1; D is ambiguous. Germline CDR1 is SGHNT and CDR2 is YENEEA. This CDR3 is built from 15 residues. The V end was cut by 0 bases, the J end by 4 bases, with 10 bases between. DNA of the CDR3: TGTGCCAGCAGCTTAGATCGATACAGATACAATGAGCAGTTCTTC. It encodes CASSLDRYRYNEQFF.

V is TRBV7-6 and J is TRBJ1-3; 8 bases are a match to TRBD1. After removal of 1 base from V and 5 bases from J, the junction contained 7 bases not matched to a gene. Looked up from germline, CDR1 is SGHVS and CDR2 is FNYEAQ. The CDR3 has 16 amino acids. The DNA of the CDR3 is TGTGCCAGCAGCTTAGTACCCTCAGGGGGCCGAAACACCATATATTTT. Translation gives CASSLVPSGGRNTIYF.

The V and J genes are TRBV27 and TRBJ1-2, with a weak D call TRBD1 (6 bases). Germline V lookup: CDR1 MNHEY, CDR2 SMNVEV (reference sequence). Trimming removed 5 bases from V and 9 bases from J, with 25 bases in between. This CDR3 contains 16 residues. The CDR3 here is CASSPLVQGGMGRYTF. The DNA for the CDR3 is TGTGCCAGCAGTCCCCTCGTACAGGGAGGGATGGGTCGCTACACCTTC.

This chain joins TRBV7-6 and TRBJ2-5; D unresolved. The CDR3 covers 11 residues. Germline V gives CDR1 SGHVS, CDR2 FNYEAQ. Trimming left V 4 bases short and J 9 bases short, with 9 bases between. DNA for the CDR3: TGTGCCAGCAGCTCCGAACTATCCCAGTACTTC. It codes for CASSSELSQYF.

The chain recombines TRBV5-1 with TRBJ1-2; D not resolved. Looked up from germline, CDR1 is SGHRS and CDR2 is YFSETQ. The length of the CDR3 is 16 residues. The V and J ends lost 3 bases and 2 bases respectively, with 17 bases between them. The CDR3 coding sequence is TGCGCCAGCAGCTCTCATGTTTTGGCCGCAAACTATGGCTACACCTTC. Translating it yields CASSSHVLAANYGYTF.

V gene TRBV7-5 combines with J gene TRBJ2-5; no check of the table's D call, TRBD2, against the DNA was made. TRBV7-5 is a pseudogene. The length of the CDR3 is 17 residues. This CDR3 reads CARSLGFLGGKGETQYF. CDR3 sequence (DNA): TGTGCCAGAAGCTTAGGGTTTTTGGGAGGGAAGGGAGAGACCCAGTACTTC.

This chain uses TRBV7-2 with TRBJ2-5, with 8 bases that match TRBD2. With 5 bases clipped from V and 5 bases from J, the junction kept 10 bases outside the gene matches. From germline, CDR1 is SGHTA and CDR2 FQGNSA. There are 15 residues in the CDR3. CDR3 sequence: CASSTRLARGETQYF. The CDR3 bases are TGTGCCAGCAGCACCCGACTAGCGCGAGGGGAGACCCAGTACTTC.

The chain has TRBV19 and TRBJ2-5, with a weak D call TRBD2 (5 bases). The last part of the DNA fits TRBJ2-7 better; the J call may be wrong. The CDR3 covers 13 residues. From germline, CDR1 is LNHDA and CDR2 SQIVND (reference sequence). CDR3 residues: CASSIRPGYEQYF. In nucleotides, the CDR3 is TGTGCCAGTAGTATACGGCCGGGGTACGAGCAGTACTTC.

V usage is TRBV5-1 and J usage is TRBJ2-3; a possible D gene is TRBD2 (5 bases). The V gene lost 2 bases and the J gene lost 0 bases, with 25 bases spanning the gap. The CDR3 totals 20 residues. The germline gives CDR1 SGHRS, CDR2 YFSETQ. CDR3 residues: CASSLGPPDWRLTSTDTQYF. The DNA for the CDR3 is TGCGCCAGCAGCTTAGGCCCACCAGATTGGAGGTTAACTAGCACAGATACGCAGTATTTT.

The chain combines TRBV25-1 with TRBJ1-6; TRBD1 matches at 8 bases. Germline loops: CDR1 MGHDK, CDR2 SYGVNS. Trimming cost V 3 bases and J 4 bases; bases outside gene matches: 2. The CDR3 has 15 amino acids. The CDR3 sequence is CASSDTGGYNSPLHF. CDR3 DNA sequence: TGTGCCAGCAGTGATACAGGGGGTTATAATTCACCCCTCCACTTT.

The CDR3 region has the DNA TGTGCCAGCAGCGTAGATACAGGGGGCGAAATCAATGAGCAGTTCTTC. It codes for CASSVDTGGEINEQFF. The chain uses TRBV9 and TRBJ2-1; 9 positions match TRBD1. CDR1 is SGDLS, CDR2 YYNGEE, per germline. The V segment lost 0 bases and the J segment 6 bases; nucleotides outside the gene matches: 7. This CDR3 comprises 16 residues.

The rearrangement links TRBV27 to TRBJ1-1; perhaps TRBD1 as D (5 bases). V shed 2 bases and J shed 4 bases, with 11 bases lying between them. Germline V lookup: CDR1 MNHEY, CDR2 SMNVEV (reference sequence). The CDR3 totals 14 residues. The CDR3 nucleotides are TGTGCCAGCAGTTTAGTGGGGGGATTCACTGAAGCTTTCTTT. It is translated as CASSLVGGFTEAFF.

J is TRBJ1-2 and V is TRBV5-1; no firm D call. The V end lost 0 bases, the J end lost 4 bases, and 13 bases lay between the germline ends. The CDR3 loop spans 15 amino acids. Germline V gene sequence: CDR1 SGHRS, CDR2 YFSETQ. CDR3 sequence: CASSLEASRSYGYTF. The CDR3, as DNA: TGCGCCAGCAGCTTGGAGGCATCTAGATCCTATGGCTACACCTTC.